The next 9 T cell receptor beta chains were all read from a single sample in a study of cytomegalovirus exposure and HLA in healthy donors. PCR employed 60 Vbeta and 13 Jbeta primers. Clones were sequenced by immunoSEQ multiplex PCR, and TCRdb holds only the in-frame ones, with some missing. The table lists approximately 160,000 clones, roughly 72% of them singletons, with roughly 0.99% in the top ten. The specimen sequenced was PBMCs. These TCRs come from a woman in her thirties or forties in good health and CMV-seronegative.

This chain joins TRBV9 and TRBJ1-3; D unclear. V lost 2 bases, J lost 8 bases, and 14 bases lay in between. Germline lookup yields CDR1 SGDLS and CDR2 YYNGEE. CDR3 length equals 14 residues. CDR3 nucleotide sequence: TGTGCCAGCAGCGTCGACCCCGGGTTAGACACCATATATTTT. Protein: CASSVDPGLDTIYF.

The chain has TRBV7-9 and TRBJ2-1, with TRBD2 identical over 9 bases. This CDR3 has 14 amino acids. V shed 3 bases and J 5 bases; nucleotides not matched to a gene: 2. The germline V gene has CDR1 SEHNR and CDR2 FQNEAQ (reference sequence). CDR3 sequence reads: CASSLEREDNEQFF. For the CDR3, the DNA is TGTGCCAGCAGCTTGGAGCGGGAGGACAATGAGCAGTTCTTC.

This chain connects TRBV6-5 to TRBJ2-1; the D gene is possibly TRBD2 (6 bases). The CDR3 consists of 14 residues. Trimming pared 4 bases from V and 8 bases from J, leaving 15 bases between. CDR1 and CDR2 from the germline V gene are MNHEY and SVGAGI. As DNA, the CDR3 is TGTGCCAGCAGTTCAAGCGGGCTCCTCGATGAGCAGTTCTTC. Translated, it gives CASSSSGLLDEQFF.

The chain employs TRBV13 and TRBJ2-1; weak D call: TRBD2 (6 bases). CDR3 size: 14 residues. Germline V CDR1 and CDR2: PRHDT, FYEKMQ (reference sequence). V lost 7 bases, J lost 3 bases, and 13 bases lay in between. The CDR3 DNA is TGTGCCAGCACCACTAGCAGACTCTACAATGAGCAGTTCTTC. This encodes CASTTSRLYNEQFF.

This sequence joins TRBV6-1 and TRBJ2-7; 10 positions agree with TRBD1. V dropped 7 bases and J dropped 4; count of bases not matched to a gene: 10. The CDR3 runs to 15 residues. Germline lookup yields CDR1 MNHNS and CDR2 SASEGT. This CDR3 reads CASTPGRTGGYEQYF. CDR3 bases: TGTGCCAGCACCCCGGGGAGGACAGGGGGGTACGAGCAGTACTTC.

The chain is built from TRBV5-1 and TRBJ1-1; 7 positions agree with TRBD1. The CDR3 spans 18 residues. V shed 5 bases and J 2 bases; nucleotides not matched to a gene: 18. Germline CDR1 SGHRS, CDR2 YFSETQ. CDR3 in amino acids: CASSLQGPTRGVNTEAFF. CDR3 nucleotide sequence: TGCGCCAGCAGTCTACAGGGGCCAACTCGGGGAGTTAACACTGAAGCTTTCTTT.

V is TRBV2 and J is TRBJ1-1, with unresolved D. CDR3 length: 15 amino acids. V lost 0 bases, J lost 10 bases, and 18 bases lay in between. From germline, CDR1 is SNHLY and CDR2 FYNNEI. The CDR3 DNA reads as TGTGCCAGCAGTGAAGCTGGAGTTAGCGGGATAGCAGCTTTCTTT. Protein: CASSEAGVSGIAAFF.

This clone was seen just once. The germline gene is not matched at one end of the junction; a read error may be the cause. The chain has TRBV11-3 and TRBJ2-2, with 8 bases aligning to TRBD1. The germline CDR1 and CDR2 sequences are SGHNT and YENEEA. CDR3 length: 14 residues. The CDR3 spells CAGSTRQGFGELFF. The CDR3 region has the DNA TGTGCCGGCAGCACACGACAGGGGTTCGGGGAGCTGTTTTTT. Drawing the rest from reference TRBV11-3 and TRBJ2-2, the complete variable domain is EAGVVQSPRYKIIEKKQPVAFWCNPISGHNTLYWYLQNLGQGPELLIRYENEEAVDDSQLPKDRFSAERLKGVDSTLKIQPAELGDSAVYLCAGSTRQGFGELFFGEGSRLTVL.

V usage is TRBV5-6 and J usage is TRBJ1-1; maybe TRBD1 (5 bases). This CDR3 spans 14 amino acids. From germline, CDR1 is SGHDT and CDR2 YYEEEE. V was clipped by 0 bases and J by 7 bases, with 13 bases between them. For the CDR3, the DNA is TGTGCCAGCAGCTTGGGGGCCTTGGGGCTTGAAGCTTTCTTT. Its protein is CASSLGALGLEAFF.